This is a list of T cell receptor beta chains from one sample in a study of blood T cells in healthy people across ages. Each CDR3 protein is one row after TCRdb ran MiXCR on the 5' RACE reads. The sample has 710,000 or so distinct CDR3 sequences, 22% seen once; the top ten hold around 21%. Sequenced: blood. The receptors were sampled from a man aged 70 or older in good health. The CDR3 runs from the conserved cysteine through the conserved F or W. The D gene is left open where the match is weak. Not all rows give a size; the values are once, few, many and, for expanded clones, a class.

V: TRBV21-1; D: .; size: .; J: TRBJ2-5; CDR3: CASSKEATRGETQYF; DNA: TGTGCCAGCAGCAAAGAGGCGACTAGAGGAGAGACCCAGTACTTC
V: TRBV27; D: .; size: .; J: TRBJ2-1; CDR3: CASSFLGVEQFF; DNA: TGTGCCAGCAGTTTTTTGGGGGTTGAGCAGTTCTTC
V: TRBV20-1; D: .; size: many; J: TRBJ2-3; CDR3: CSAREGADTQYF; DNA: TGCAGTGCTAGAGAGGGGGCAGATACGCAGTATTTT
V: TRBV6-5; D: .; size: .; J: TRBJ1-1; CDR3: CASRLQSLYGTEAFF; DNA: TGTGCCAGCAGGCTCCAGAGTTTGTATGGCACTGAAGCTTTCTTT
V: TRBV27; D: TRBD1; size: .; J: TRBJ1-2; CDR3: CASSPSRGNYGYTF; DNA: TGTGCCAGCAGTCCGAGCAGGGGGAACTATGGCTACACCTTC
V: TRBV5-4; D: TRBD2; size: few; J: TRBJ2-3; CDR3: CASSKGLAEGTDTQYF; DNA: TGTGCCAGCAGCAAGGGACTAGCGGAGGGCACAGATACGCAGTATTTT
V: TRBV6-6; D: .; size: few; J: TRBJ1-5; CDR3: CASRPGGDLSQPQHF; DNA: TGTGCCAGCAGACCTGGCGGGGACCTTAGTCAGCCCCAGCATTTT
V: TRBV5-1; D: TRBD2; size: few; J: TRBJ2-3; CDR3: CASSLGSLVLAAPTSTDTQYF; DNA: TGCGCCAGCAGCTTGGGGAGTCTGGTACTAGCGGCCCCAACTAGCACAGATACGCAGTATTTT
V: TRBV5-1; D: TRBD1; size: few; J: TRBJ1-1; CDR3: CASSLDGQGAETEAFF; DNA: TGCGCCAGCAGCTTGGACGGACAGGGGGCAGAAACTGAAGCTTTCTTT
V: TRBV7-2; D: TRBD2; size: .; J: TRBJ2-3; CDR3: CASGLVGGEDTQYF; DNA: TGTGCCAGCGGACTAGTGGGAGGGGAAGATACGCAGTATTTT
V: TRBV12-3/TRBV12-4; D: .; size: .; J: TRBJ1-1; CDR3: CASSLVSIISTEAFF; DNA: TGTGCCAGCAGTTTAGTCAGTATTATTAGCACTGAAGCTTTCTTT
V: TRBV28; D: .; size: few; J: TRBJ2-5; CDR3: CASSLGLANGGGETQYF; DNA: TGTGCCAGCAGTTTGGGTCTGGCTAACGGGGGAGGAGAGACCCAGTACTTC
V: TRBV20-1; D: .; size: few; J: TRBJ2-1; CDR3: CSARSGTLYNEQFF; DNA: TGCAGTGCTAGGTCGGGAACCCTCTACAATGAGCAGTTCTTC
V: TRBV20-1; D: .; size: few; J: TRBJ2-5; CDR3: CSARDPLGGQETQYF; DNA: TGCAGTGCTAGAGATCCTCTGGGGGGACAAGAGACCCAGTACTTC
V: TRBV6-5; D: .; size: many; J: TRBJ2-7; CDR3: CASRPTATYEQYF; DNA: TGTGCCAGCAGACCAACAGCAACCTACGAGCAGTACTTC
V: TRBV3-1; D: TRBD1; size: few; J: TRBJ2-7; CDR3: CASSQGGGFTYEQYF; DNA: TGTGCCAGCAGCCAAGGAGGGGGCTTCACCTACGAGCAGTACTTC
V: TRBV7-2; D: .; size: .; J: TRBJ1-5; CDR3: CASSLDWVGNQPQHF; DNA: TGTGCCAGCAGCTTAGATTGGGTCGGGAATCAGCCCCAGCATTTT
V: TRBV5-1; D: .; size: .; J: TRBJ1-5; CDR3: CASSLDIYQPQHF; DNA: TGCGCCAGCAGCTTGGACATTTATCAGCCCCAGCATTTT
V: TRBV6-5; D: TRBD1; size: few; J: TRBJ1-5; CDR3: CASSYSSQGASNQPQHF; DNA: TGTGCCAGCAGTTACTCCTCCCAGGGGGCCAGCAATCAGCCCCAGCATTTT
V: TRBV29-1; D: TRBD1; size: .; J: TRBJ1-2; CDR3: CSVVPGQGASYGYTF; DNA: TGCAGCGTTGTTCCGGGACAGGGTGCTAGCTATGGCTACACCTTC
V: TRBV10-3; D: TRBD1; size: few; J: TRBJ1-3; CDR3: CAISWDSGNTIYF; DNA: TGTGCCATCAGTTGGGACAGCGGAAACACCATATATTTT
V: TRBV20-1; D: .; size: few; J: TRBJ1-3; CDR3: CSAREGTSGNTIYF; DNA: TGCAGTGCTAGAGAGGGAACCTCTGGAAACACCATATATTTT
V: TRBV18; D: TRBD1; size: .; J: TRBJ1-4; CDR3: CASSPPGNRGHEKLFF; DNA: TGTGCCAGCTCACCACCGGGAAACAGGGGGCATGAAAAACTGTTTTTT
V: TRBV12-3/TRBV12-4; D: TRBD1; size: .; J: TRBJ1-1; CDR3: CASSVPGTGDREAFF; DNA: TGTGCCAGCAGTGTCCCGGGGACAGGGGATCGTGAAGCTTTCTTT
V: TRBV7-9; D: .; size: few; J: TRBJ1-2; CDR3: CASSLYRNYGYTF; DNA: TGTGCCAGCAGCTTATACAGAAACTATGGCTACACCTTC
V: TRBV21-1; D: .; size: .; J: TRBJ2-4; CDR3: CASSKVDSQAKNIQYF; DNA: TGTGCCAGCAGCAAAGTGGACAGTCAAGCCAAAAACATTCAGTACTTC
V: TRBV12-3/TRBV12-4; D: .; size: many; J: TRBJ2-3; CDR3: CASTLGPRDTQYF; DNA: TGTGCCAGCACCCTTGGACCCCGAGATACGCAGTATTTT
V: TRBV12-3/TRBV12-4; D: .; size: .; J: TRBJ1-4; CDR3: CARSGVGRRNEKLFF; DNA: TGTGCCAGATCCGGCGTAGGGCGACGTAATGAAAAACTGTTTTTT
V: TRBV12-3/TRBV12-4; D: .; size: .; J: TRBJ1-1; CDR3: CASRNRDNEAFF; DNA: TGTGCCAGCAGGAACCGGGACAACGAAGCTTTCTTT
V: TRBV9; D: .; size: few; J: TRBJ1-4; CDR3: CASSGGEKLFF; DNA: TGTGCCAGCAGCGGCGGTGAAAAACTGTTTTTT
V: TRBV12-3/TRBV12-4; D: .; size: .; J: TRBJ1-4; CDR3: CASRTGGGSEKLFF; DNA: TGTGCCAGCAGGACGGGAGGGGGTAGCGAAAAACTGTTTTTT
V: TRBV12-3/TRBV12-4; D: .; size: .; J: TRBJ1-5; CDR3: CASSFAPDAQPQHF; DNA: TGTGCCAGCAGTTTTGCCCCGGATGCTCAGCCCCAGCATTTT
V: TRBV7-8; D: .; size: few; J: TRBJ1-2; CDR3: CASSPLQGNYGYTF; DNA: TGTGCCAGCAGCCCTCTCCAGGGGAACTATGGCTACACCTTC
V: TRBV2; D: TRBD2; size: .; J: TRBJ2-3; CDR3: CASSVFSGGTDTQYF; DNA: TGTGCCAGCAGCGTCTTTAGCGGGGGAACAGATACGCAGTATTTT
V: TRBV20-1; D: TRBD2; size: .; J: TRBJ2-1; CDR3: CSAPTSGRPYNEQFF; DNA: TGCAGTGCCCCAACTAGCGGGAGGCCTTACAATGAGCAGTTCTTC
V: TRBV20-1; D: TRBD2; size: .; J: TRBJ2-1; CDR3: CSAPGTSGVGEQFF; DNA: TGCAGTGCTCCCGGGACTAGCGGGGTTGGTGAGCAGTTCTTC
V: TRBV20-1; D: .; size: .; J: TRBJ2-7; CDR3: CSARPTDTYEQYF; DNA: TGCAGTGCTAGACCCACCGATACCTACGAGCAGTACTTC
V: TRBV23-1; D: .; size: .; J: TRBJ1-5; CDR3: CASSQLDVQADNQPQHF; DNA: TGCGCCAGCAGTCAATTGGATGTACAGGCGGACAATCAGCCCCAGCATTTT
V: TRBV29-1; D: TRBD2; size: few; J: TRBJ2-5; CDR3: CSVSGGQETQYF; DNA: TGCAGCGTCAGCGGGGGCCAAGAGACCCAGTACTTC
V: TRBV12-3/TRBV12-4; D: .; size: .; J: TRBJ1-1; CDR3: CATSGPGNTEAFF; DNA: TGTGCCACCTCGGGGCCAGGGAACACTGAAGCTTTCTTT
V: TRBV18; D: TRBD1; size: .; J: TRBJ1-5; CDR3: CASSDSGGQNQPQHF; DNA: TGTGCCAGCTCAGACTCAGGGGGCCAAAATCAGCCCCAGCATTTT
V: TRBV20-1; D: TRBD2; size: .; J: TRBJ2-3; CDR3: CSARRLIVAGGLTDTQYF; DNA: TGCAGTGCCCGGCGATTAATCGTGGCGGGAGGCCTCACAGATACGCAGTATTTT
V: TRBV5-1; D: .; size: .; J: TRBJ1-1; CDR3: CASSFGNRKNTEAFF; DNA: TGCGCCAGCAGCTTCGGGAACCGGAAGAACACTGAAGCTTTCTTT
V: TRBV5-1; D: TRBD1; size: few; J: TRBJ2-3; CDR3: CASSTPDRGRSGDTQYF; DNA: TGCGCCAGCAGCACACCGGACAGGGGGCGAAGTGGAGATACGCAGTATTTT